The rows below give T cell receptor beta chains drawn from one sample of a study of blood T cells in healthy people across ages. MiXCR was run by TCRdb on the 5' RACE reads, yielding one entry per CDR3 protein. The sample includes some 370,000 distinct CDR3 sequences, more than 45% of them seen just once. Input material: blood. These receptor sequences come from a man in his sixties in good health. CDR3s include the opening cysteine and the closing phenylalanine or tryptophan. The D gene is left open where the match is weak. Not every row has a clone size; where given, it reads once, few, many or a size class.

clone_size	v_call	d_call	j_call	cdr3_nt	cdr3_aa
-	TRBV3-1	-	TRBJ2-5	TGTGCCAGCAGCCAACCCGGGAGATCCCAGACCCAGTACTTC	CASSQPGRSQTQYF
-	TRBV7-2	TRBD2	TRBJ2-7	TGTGCCAGCAGCCGAACTAGCGGGAGATCTGGAGAGCAGTACTTC	CASSRTSGRSGEQYF
-	TRBV12-3/TRBV12-4	-	TRBJ2-5	TGTGCCAGCAGTTTGGGACACCCCTCAGAGACCCAGTACTTC	CASSLGHPSETQYF
-	TRBV7-2	-	TRBJ2-5	TGTGCCAGCAGCTTAGGCGACAGGCCCCAAGAGACCCAGTACTTC	CASSLGDRPQETQYF
-	TRBV28	-	TRBJ2-6	TGTGCCAGCCGATCTGGGGCCAACGTCCTGACTTTC	CASRSGANVLTF
once	TRBV7-9	TRBD2	TRBJ2-5	TGTGCCATCAGCTTAGCTAGCGGGAGGGAAGAGACCCAGTACTTC	CAISLASGREETQYF
-	TRBV29-1	-	TRBJ1-4	TGCAGCGTTGCTCCCCTCGACACTAATGAAAAACTGTTTTTT	CSVAPLDTNEKLFF
few	TRBV10-2	-	TRBJ2-7	TGCGCCAGCAGTGGGACAGCCTCCTACGAGCAGTACTTC	CASSGTASYEQYF
few	TRBV27	TRBD1	TRBJ1-2	TGTGCCAGCAGGGACCGGGACAGGATGGCTGGCTACACCTTC	CASRDRDRMAGYTF
few	TRBV27	-	TRBJ1-6	TGTGCCAGCAGGACCCTAGGGCGTTCACCCCTCCACTTT	CASRTLGRSPLHF
-	TRBV4-2	-	TRBJ1-2	TGTGCCGGCAGCCAAGATGCCAGGGAAGAGTATAGCTACACCTTC	CAGSQDAREEYSYTF
-	TRBV7-9	TRBD1	TRBJ1-4	TGTGCCAGCAGCCGACAGGGGCGAGACGAAAAACTGTTTTTT	CASSRQGRDEKLFF
few	TRBV7-2	TRBD2	TRBJ2-3	TGTGCCAGCAGCTTAGCGCCTAGCGGACGCAGAGGGGATACGCAGTATTTT	CASSLAPSGRRGDTQYF
-	TRBV20-1	TRBD1	TRBJ1-2	TGCAGTGCTAGAGATCCCTCAACAGGGGGCGGTGGCTACACCTTC	CSARDPSTGGGGYTF
-	TRBV7-2	TRBD2	TRBJ2-7	TGTGCCAGCGGACTTAGGACTAGCGGGGGGGGCGAGCAGTACTTC	CASGLRTSGGGEQYF
-	TRBV10-3	TRBD1	TRBJ1-4	TGTGCCACCCAGACAGGGGTGACTAATGAAAAACTGTTTTTT	CATQTGVTNEKLFF
-	TRBV3-1	TRBD2	TRBJ2-7	TGTGCCAGCAGCCAACCCCGGGGAGGGGTCGGCGAGCAGTACTTC	CASSQPRGGVGEQYF
-	TRBV12-3/TRBV12-4	TRBD2	TRBJ2-1	TGTGCCAGCAGTTTCGGACTAGCCGGCAACAATGAGCAGTTCTTC	CASSFGLAGNNEQFF
-	TRBV20-1	-	TRBJ2-1	TGCAGTGCTAAGAGCCCTCCCTCTTGGGGGGATGAGCAGTTCTTC	CSAKSPPSWGDEQFF
many	TRBV6-6	-	TRBJ2-5	TGTGCCAGCAGTTATTCCGGGTCCCAAGAGACCCAGTACTTC	CASSYSGSQETQYF
-	TRBV20-1	-	TRBJ2-1	TGCAGTGCTAGAGATGGTGGCGGGTGGAATGAGCAGTTCTTC	CSARDGGGWNEQFF
-	TRBV7-9	TRBD2	TRBJ2-3	TGTGCCAGCAGCCAGCTGGTAGCGGGAAGAACAGATACGCAGTATTTT	CASSQLVAGRTDTQYF
-	TRBV20-1	TRBD2	TRBJ2-5	TGCAGTGCCCAGGGGTCGACTAGCGGGAGGCGTGAGACCCAGTACTTC	CSAQGSTSGRRETQYF
-	TRBV4-3	-	TRBJ2-1	TGCGCCAGCAGCCAAGATCGGGGGCAGGGGGGCTACAATGAGCAGTTCTTC	CASSQDRGQGGYNEQFF
-	TRBV7-6	TRBD2	TRBJ2-1	TGTGCCAGCAGCCCCAGCGGGAGTCTTGAGCAGTTCTTC	CASSPSGSLEQFF
-	TRBV6-2/TRBV6-3	TRBD2	TRBJ2-4	TGTGCCAGCAGCGACGGGCGGGAGTCAGACATTCAGTACTTC	CASSDGRESDIQYF
-	TRBV20-1	TRBD2	TRBJ2-7	TGCAGTGCTTTATTAGCGGGAGGTAGCTCCTACGAGCAGTACTTC	CSALLAGGSSYEQYF